This T cell receptor (beta chain) comes out of a study of human CD8 memory T cell subsets. Study observations and caveats: Similarly high diversity was seen in stem-like memory and precursor exhausted T cells, but not in effector memory cells. Estimates computed with Chao1 suggested greater diversity in stem-like memory T cells than in precursor exhausted T cells.

It was UMI-labeled 5' RACE by which the TCR beta libraries were made. TCRdb reprocessed the 5' RACE reads, keeping one entry per CDR3 protein, no DNA. The sample is made up of roughly 4,700 distinct CDR3 sequences, and the top ten hold under 25% of it. Duplicate vials holding about 140,000 sorted CD8+ T cells per subset yielded the RNA. In terms of frequency, this clonotype is large. Its antigen is not known. CDR3 length equals 13 residues. The germline V gene encodes CDR1 MNHEY and CDR2 SVGEGT. Sequencing input: CD8+ T cells from PBMCs. The chain joins TRBV6-2 or TRBV6-3 to TRBJ1-1; checking the TCRdb D call of TRBD1 is not possible without DNA. This clonotype was sampled from a human donor in good health. The CDR3 loop reads CASSYRDNTEAFF.